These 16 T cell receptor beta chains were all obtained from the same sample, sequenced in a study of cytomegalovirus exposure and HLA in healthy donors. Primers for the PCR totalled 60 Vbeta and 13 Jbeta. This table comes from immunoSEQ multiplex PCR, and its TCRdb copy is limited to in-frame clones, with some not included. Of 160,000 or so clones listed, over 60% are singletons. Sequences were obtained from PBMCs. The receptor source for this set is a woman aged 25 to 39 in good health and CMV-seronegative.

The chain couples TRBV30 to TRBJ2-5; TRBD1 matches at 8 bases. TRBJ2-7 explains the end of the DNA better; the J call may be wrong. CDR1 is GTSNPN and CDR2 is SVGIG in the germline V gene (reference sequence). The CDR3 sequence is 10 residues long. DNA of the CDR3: TGTGCCGGACAGGGCAACGAGCAGTACTTC. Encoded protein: CAGQGNEQYF.

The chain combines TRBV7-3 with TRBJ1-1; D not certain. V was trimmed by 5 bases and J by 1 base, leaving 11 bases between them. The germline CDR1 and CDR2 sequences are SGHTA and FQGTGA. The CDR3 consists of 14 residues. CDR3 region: CASSPTRGNTEAFF. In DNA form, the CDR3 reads TGTGCCAGCAGCCCCACGCGAGGGAACACTGAAGCTTTCTTT.

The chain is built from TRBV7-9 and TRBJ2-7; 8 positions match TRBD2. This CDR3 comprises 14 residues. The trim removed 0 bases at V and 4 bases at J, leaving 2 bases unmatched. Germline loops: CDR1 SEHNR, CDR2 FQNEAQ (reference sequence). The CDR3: CASSLAGRAYEQYF. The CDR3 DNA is TGTGCCAGCAGCTTAGCCGGGAGGGCATACGAGCAGTACTTC.

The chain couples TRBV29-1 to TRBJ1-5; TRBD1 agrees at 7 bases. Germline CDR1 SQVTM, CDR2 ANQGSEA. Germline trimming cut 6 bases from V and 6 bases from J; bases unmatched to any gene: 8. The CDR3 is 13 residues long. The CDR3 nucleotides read TGCAGCGTGGCCCCGGGACAGAGTCAGCCCCAGCATTTT. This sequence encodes CSVAPGQSQPQHF.

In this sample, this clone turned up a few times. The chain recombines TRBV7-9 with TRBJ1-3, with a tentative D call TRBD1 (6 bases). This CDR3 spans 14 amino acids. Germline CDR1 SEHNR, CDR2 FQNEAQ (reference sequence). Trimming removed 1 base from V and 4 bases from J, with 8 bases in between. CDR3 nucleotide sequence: TGTGCCAGCAGCTTAGGGGGGCGAGGAAACACCATATATTTT. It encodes CASSLGGRGNTIYF.

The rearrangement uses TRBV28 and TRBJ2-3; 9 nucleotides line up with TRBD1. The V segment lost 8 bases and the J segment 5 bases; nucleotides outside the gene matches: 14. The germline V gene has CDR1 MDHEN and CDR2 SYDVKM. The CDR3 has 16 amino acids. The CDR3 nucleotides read TGTGCCAGCCTGGGAATCCGGGACAGGGCGGGAGATACGCAGTATTTT. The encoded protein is CASLGIRDRAGDTQYF.

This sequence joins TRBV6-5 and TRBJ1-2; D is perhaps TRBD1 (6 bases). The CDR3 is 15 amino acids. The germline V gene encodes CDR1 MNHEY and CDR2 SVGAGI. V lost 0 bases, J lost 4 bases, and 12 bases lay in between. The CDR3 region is CASSYSAKGVYGYTF. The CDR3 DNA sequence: TGTGCCAGCAGTTACTCCGCTAAGGGGGTCTATGGCTACACCTTC.

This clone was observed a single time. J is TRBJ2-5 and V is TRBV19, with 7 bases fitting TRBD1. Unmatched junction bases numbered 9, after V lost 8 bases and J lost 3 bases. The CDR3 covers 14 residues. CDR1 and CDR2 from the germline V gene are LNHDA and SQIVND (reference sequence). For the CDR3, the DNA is TGTGCCAGTGCGAACAGGGGAAACAAAGAGACCCAGTACTTC. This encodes CASANRGNKETQYF. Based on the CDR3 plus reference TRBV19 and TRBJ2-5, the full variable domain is DGGITQSPKYLFRKEGQNVTLSCEQNLNHDAMYWYRQDPGQGLRLIYYSQIVNDFQKGDIAEGYSVSREKKESFPLTVTSAQKNPTAFYLCASANRGNKETQYFGPGTRLLVL.

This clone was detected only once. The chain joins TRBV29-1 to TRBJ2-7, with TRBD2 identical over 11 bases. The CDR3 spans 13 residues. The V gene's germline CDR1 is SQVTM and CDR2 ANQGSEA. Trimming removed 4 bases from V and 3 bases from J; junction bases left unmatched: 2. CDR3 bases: TGCAGCGTTGGGACTAGCGGGCTCTACGAGCAGTACTTC. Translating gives CSVGTSGLYEQYF.

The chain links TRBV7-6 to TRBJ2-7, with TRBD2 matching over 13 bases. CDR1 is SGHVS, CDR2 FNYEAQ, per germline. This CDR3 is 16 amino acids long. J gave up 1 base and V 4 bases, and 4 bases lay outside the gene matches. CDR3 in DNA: TGTGCCAGCAGCTCTTGGACTAGCGGGGGTTCCTACGAGCAGTACTTC. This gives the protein CASSSWTSGGSYEQYF.

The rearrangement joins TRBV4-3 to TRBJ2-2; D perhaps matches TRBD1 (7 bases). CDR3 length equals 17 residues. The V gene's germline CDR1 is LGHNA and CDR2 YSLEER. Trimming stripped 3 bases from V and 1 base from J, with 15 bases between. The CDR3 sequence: CASSQEGRQGNTGELFF. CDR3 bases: TGCGCCAGCAGCCAGGAGGGGAGACAGGGGAACACCGGGGAGCTGTTTTTT.

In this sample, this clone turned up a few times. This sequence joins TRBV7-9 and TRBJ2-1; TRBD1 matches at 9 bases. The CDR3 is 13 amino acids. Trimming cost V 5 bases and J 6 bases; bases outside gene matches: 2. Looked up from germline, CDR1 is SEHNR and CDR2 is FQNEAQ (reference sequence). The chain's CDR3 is CASSRTGVNEQFF. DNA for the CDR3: TGTGCCAGCAGCCGGACAGGGGTCAATGAGCAGTTCTTC.

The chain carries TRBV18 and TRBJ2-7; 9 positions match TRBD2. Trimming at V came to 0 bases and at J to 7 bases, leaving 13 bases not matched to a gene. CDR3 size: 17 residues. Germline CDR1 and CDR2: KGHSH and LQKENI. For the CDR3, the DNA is TGTGCCAGCTCACCACCTGCGGGGACTAGCCGTCTTTTAGAGCAGTACTTC. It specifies CASSPPAGTSRLLEQYF.

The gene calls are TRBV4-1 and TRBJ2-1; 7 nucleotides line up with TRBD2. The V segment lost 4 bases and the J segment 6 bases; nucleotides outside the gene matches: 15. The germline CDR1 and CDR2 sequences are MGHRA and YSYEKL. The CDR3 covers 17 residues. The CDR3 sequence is CASSPTMAGAVINEQFF. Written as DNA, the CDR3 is TGCGCCAGCAGCCCGACCATGGCGGGAGCAGTAATCAATGAGCAGTTCTTC.

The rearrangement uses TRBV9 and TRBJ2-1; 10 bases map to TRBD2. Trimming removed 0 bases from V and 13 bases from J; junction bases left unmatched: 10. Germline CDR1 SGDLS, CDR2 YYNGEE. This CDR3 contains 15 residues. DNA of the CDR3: TGTGCCAGCAGCGTAGTGGGGTTAGCGGGGGGTTACCAGTTCTTC. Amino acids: CASSVVGLAGGYQFF.

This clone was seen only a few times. CDR3 sequence: CAITGGNLAYGYTF. The DNA for the CDR3 is TGTGCCATCACCGGGGGTAACCTGGCCTATGGCTACACCTTC. The J gene is TRBJ1-2, the V gene TRBV10-3; a possible D gene is TRBD1 (5 bases). The germline V and J ends were trimmed by 7 bases and 4 bases, with 16 bases remaining between them. The CDR3 is 14 amino acids. The germline V gene encodes CDR1 ENHRY and CDR2 SYGVKD.